The 6 T cell receptor beta chains presented below share a single source sample, sequenced in a study of long-term antiretroviral therapy in people with HIV. At the survey level, the v3.0 immunoSEQ assay was run. Clones were read by immunoSEQ multiplex PCR, and TCRdb kept only the in-frame ones, dropping some. The sample lists 30,000 or so clones; more than 70% were seen once. Sequenced material: unsorted PBMCs, taken 1.5 years before starting antiretroviral therapy. These receptors all come from a man younger than 30 with HIV.

This chain connects TRBV6-1 to TRBJ2-5, with D perhaps TRBD2 (6 bases). Trimming shortened V by 6 bases and J by 5 bases, and 13 bases separated the two germline ends. This CDR3 is built from 13 residues. The V gene's germline CDR1 is MNHNS and CDR2 SASEGT. CDR3 sequence reads: CASRSLAMETQYF. The CDR3 DNA follows: TGTGCCAGCAGATCCCTAGCGATGGAGACCCAGTACTTC.

A single count supports this clone. The genes are TRBV7-2 and TRBJ2-7, with a possible D match to TRBD1 (5 bases). This CDR3 has 13 residues. V lost 4 bases to trimming and J lost 6 bases, with 13 bases between them. Germline V gives CDR1 SGHTA, CDR2 FQGNSA. The CDR3 DNA is TGTGCCAGCAGCTCTCAACAGGTCGCCGAGCAGTACTTC. Amino acid sequence: CASSSQQVAEQYF.

The chain uses TRBV11-3 and TRBJ2-5; D uncertain. The V gene lost 3 bases and the J gene lost 5 bases, with 4 bases spanning the gap. From germline, CDR1 is SGHNT and CDR2 YENEEA. The CDR3 is made up of 11 amino acids. The CDR3, as DNA: TGTGCCAGCAGCTTGGGGGAGACCCAGTACTTC. Protein: CASSLGETQYF.

V and J are TRBV4-3 and TRBJ2-2; the D gene is possibly TRBD1 (6 bases). CDR3 length: 16 amino acids. V lost 4 bases and J 2 bases, leaving 14 bases between the germline ends. The germline V gene has CDR1 LGHNA and CDR2 YSLEER. The chain's CDR3 is CASSLGGQTNTGELFF. Written as DNA, the CDR3 is TGCGCCAGCAGCCTAGGAGGACAGACTAACACCGGGGAGCTGTTTTTT.

This sequence joins TRBV28 and TRBJ1-5, with unresolved D. The V end lost 5 bases, the J end lost 5 bases, and 13 bases lay between the germline ends. Germline V gives CDR1 MDHEN, CDR2 SYDVKM. The CDR3 loop spans 14 amino acids. The CDR3 is CASSPQQLHQPQHF. In DNA form, the CDR3 reads TGTGCCAGCAGTCCGCAACAGCTTCATCAGCCCCAGCATTTT.

The chain carries TRBV6-5 and TRBJ2-1; D might be TRBD1 (5 bases). The CDR3 runs to 15 residues. Trimming removed 6 bases from V and 0 bases from J, with 12 bases in between. CDR1 is MNHEY, CDR2 SVGAGI, per germline. The CDR3 here is CASSLDMSSYNEQFF. The CDR3 DNA reads TGTGCCAGCAGCCTGGACATGAGCTCCTACAATGAGCAGTTCTTC.